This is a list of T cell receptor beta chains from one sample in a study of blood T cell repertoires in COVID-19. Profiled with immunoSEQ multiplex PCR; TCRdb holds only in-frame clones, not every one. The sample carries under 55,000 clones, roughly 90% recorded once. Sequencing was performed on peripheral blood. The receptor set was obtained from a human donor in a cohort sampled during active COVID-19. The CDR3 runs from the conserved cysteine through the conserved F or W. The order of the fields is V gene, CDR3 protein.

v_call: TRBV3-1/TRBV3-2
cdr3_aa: CASSQGIRGDEQFF

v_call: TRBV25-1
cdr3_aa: CASSDSRTGADTEAFF

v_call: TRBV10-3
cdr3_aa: CATWGGGGSPLHF

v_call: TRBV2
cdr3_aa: CASGPPPTGVNNSPLHF

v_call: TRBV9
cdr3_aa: CASSPGLAAYEQYF

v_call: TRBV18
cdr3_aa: CASSVDRGSTEAFF

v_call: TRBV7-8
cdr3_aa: CASSSRVGRANYGYTF

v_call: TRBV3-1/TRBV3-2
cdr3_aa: CASSHTGGETQYF

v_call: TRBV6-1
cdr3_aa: CASSEPPRYEQYF

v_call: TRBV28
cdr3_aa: CATALGGLGEKLFF

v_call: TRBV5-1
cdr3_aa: CASSRGSGGRSGEQYF

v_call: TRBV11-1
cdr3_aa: CASSSRTSGSYEQYF

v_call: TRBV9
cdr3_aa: CASSVLVVDNGYTF

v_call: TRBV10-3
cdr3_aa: CAISLDSYEQYF

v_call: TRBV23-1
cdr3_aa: CASTYSRDRGPDDEKLFF